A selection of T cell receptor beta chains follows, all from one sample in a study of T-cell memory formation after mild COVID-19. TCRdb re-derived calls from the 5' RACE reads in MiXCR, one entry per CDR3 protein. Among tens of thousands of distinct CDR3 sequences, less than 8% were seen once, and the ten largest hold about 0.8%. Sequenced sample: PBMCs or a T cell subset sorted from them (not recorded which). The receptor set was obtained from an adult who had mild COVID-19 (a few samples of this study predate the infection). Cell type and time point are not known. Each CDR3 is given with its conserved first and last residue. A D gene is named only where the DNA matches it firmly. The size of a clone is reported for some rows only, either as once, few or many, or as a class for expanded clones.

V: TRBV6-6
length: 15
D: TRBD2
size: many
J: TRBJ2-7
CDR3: CASSYPTSGVGEQYF
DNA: TGTGCCAGCAGTTACCCCACTAGCGGGGTAGGCGAGCAGTACTTC

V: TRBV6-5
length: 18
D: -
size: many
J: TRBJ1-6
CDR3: CASSYSKGVVGNNSPLHF
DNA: TGTGCCAGCAGTTACTCGAAGGGGGTGGTGGGGAATAATTCACCCCTCCACTTT

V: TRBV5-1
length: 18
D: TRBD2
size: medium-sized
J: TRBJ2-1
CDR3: CASSLERRTSGSSNEQFF
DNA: TGCGCCAGCAGCTTGGAGAGGCGGACTAGCGGGAGCAGCAATGAGCAGTTCTTC

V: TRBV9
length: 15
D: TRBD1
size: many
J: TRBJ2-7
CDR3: CASSPHGGTGGEQYF
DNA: TGTGCCAGCAGCCCCCACGGTGGGACAGGGGGCGAGCAGTACTTC

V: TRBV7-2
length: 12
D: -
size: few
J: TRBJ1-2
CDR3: CASSRHVGEYTF
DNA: TGTGCCAGCAGCCGGCATGTAGGGGAATACACCTTC

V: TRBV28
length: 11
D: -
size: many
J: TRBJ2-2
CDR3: CASSSHGELFF
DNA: TGTGCCAGCAGTTCTCACGGGGAGCTGTTTTTT

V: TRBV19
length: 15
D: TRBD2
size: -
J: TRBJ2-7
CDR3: CASSISRGGRYEQYF
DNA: TGTGCCAGTAGTATATCACGGGGGGGCCGTTACGAGCAGTACTTC

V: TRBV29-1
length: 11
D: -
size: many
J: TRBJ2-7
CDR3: CSVGDPYEQYF
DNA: TGCAGCGTAGGAGATCCCTACGAGCAGTACTTC

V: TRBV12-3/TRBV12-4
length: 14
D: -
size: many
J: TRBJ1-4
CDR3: CASSFENRPEKLFF
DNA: TGTGCCAGCAGTTTTGAGAACAGGCCTGAAAAACTGTTTTTT

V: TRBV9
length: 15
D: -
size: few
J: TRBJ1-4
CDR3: CASSVDGAHDEKLFF
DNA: TGTGCCAGCAGCGTAGACGGGGCGCACGACGAAAAACTGTTTTTT

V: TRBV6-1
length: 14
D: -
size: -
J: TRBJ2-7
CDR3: CASSEWGSQYEQYF
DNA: TGTGCCAGCAGTGAATGGGGCAGCCAGTACGAGCAGTACTTC

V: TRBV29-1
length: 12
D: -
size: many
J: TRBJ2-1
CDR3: CSVLGRASEQFF
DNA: TGCAGCGTCCTCGGAAGGGCGAGCGAGCAGTTCTTC

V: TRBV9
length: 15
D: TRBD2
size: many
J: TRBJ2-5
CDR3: CASSVPAGNQETQYF
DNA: TGTGCCAGCAGCGTACCAGCGGGGAACCAAGAGACCCAGTACTTC

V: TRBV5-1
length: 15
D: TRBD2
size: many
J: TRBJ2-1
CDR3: CASSLSLAGYNEQFF
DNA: TGCGCCAGCAGCTTGAGTCTAGCGGGGTACAATGAGCAGTTCTTC

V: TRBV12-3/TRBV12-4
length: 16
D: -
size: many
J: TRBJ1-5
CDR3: CASSLRLGMENQPQHF
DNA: TGTGCCAGCAGTTTGAGGTTGGGGATGGAGAATCAGCCCCAGCATTTT

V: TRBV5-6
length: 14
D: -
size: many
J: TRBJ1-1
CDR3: CASSEVGPNTEAFF
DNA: TGTGCCAGCAGTGAGGTAGGACCGAACACTGAAGCTTTCTTT

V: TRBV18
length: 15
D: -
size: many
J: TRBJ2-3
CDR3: CASSPGQSSTDTQYF
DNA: TGTGCCAGCTCACCAGGCCAATCTAGCACAGATACGCAGTATTTT

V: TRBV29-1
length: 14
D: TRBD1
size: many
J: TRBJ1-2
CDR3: CSVHPTGPNYGYTF
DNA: TGCAGCGTTCACCCGACAGGGCCCAACTATGGCTACACCTTC

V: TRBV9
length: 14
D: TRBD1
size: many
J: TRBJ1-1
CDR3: CASSADRDRTEAFF
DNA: TGTGCCAGCAGCGCGGACAGGGATCGGACTGAAGCTTTCTTT

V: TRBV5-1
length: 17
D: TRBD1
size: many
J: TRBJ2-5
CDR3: CASSLVPAGRGQETQYF
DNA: TGCGCCAGCAGCTTGGTTCCGGCGGGCAGGGGGCAAGAGACCCAGTACTTC

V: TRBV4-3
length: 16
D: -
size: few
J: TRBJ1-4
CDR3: CASSQDPGQANEKLFF
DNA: TGCGCCAGCAGCCAAGATCCAGGGCAGGCGAATGAAAAACTGTTTTTT

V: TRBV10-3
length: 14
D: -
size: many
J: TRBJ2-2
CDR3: CAIAPGQNTGELFF
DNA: TGTGCCATAGCACCGGGACAGAACACCGGGGAGCTGTTTTTT

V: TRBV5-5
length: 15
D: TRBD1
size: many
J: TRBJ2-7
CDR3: CASRRDRVMGYEQYF
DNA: TGTGCCAGCAGACGGGACAGGGTAATGGGCTACGAGCAGTACTTC

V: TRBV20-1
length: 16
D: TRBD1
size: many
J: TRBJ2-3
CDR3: CSAIEGPTGGRDTQYF
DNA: TGCAGTGCGATCGAAGGACCGACAGGGGGCAGAGATACGCAGTATTTT

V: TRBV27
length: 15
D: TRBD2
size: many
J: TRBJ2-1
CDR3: CASSRGGALYNEQFF
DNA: TGTGCCAGCAGCCGCGGGGGGGCGCTTTACAATGAGCAGTTCTTC

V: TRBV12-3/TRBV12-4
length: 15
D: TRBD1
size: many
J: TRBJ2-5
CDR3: CATAWTGSPQETQYF
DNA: TGTGCCACCGCATGGACAGGCTCGCCCCAAGAGACCCAGTACTTC

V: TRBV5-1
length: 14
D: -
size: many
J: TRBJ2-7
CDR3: CASSPRTESYEQYF
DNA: TGCGCCAGCAGCCCCCGGACAGAGTCCTACGAGCAGTACTTC

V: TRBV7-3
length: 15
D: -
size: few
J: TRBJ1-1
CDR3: CASSLRGAGDTEAFF
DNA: TGTGCCAGCAGCTTACGAGGGGCGGGGGACACTGAAGCTTTCTTT

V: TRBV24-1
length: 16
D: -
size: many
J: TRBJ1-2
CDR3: CATSDAGTSELYGYTF
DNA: TGTGCCACCAGTGATGCCGGGACATCGGAACTATATGGCTACACCTTC

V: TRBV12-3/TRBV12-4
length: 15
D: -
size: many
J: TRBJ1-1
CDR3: CASSPVSQGLTEAFF
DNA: TGTGCCAGCAGTCCCGTATCACAGGGTCTAACTGAAGCTTTCTTT

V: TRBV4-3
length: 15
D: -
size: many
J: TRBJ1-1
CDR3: CASSQDRRGDAEAFF
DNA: TGCGCCAGCAGCCAAGATCGAAGGGGAGACGCTGAAGCTTTCTTT

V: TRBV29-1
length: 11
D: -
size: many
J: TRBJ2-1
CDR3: CSVEKLNEQFF
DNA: TGCAGCGTCGAGAAACTAAATGAGCAGTTCTTC

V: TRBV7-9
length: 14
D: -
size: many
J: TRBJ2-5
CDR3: CASSLDRVWKTQYF
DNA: TGTGCCAGCAGCTTGGATCGGGTATGGAAGACCCAGTACTTC

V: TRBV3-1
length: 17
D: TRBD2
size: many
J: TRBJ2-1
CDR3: CASSQDLASGRRGEQFF
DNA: TGTGCCAGCAGCCAAGATTTGGCTAGCGGGAGGAGGGGTGAGCAGTTCTTC

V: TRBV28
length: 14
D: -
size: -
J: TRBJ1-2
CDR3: CASNLGAANYGYTF
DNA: TGTGCCAGCAACTTAGGGGCGGCTAACTATGGCTACACCTTC

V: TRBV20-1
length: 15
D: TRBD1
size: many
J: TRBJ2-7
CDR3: CSAKGQQGARYEQYF
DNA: TGCAGTGCTAAGGGGCAACAGGGGGCTCGCTACGAGCAGTACTTC

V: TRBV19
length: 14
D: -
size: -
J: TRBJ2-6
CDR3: CASSKGSGANVLTF
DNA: TGTGCCAGTAGTAAGGGCTCTGGGGCCAACGTCCTGACTTTC

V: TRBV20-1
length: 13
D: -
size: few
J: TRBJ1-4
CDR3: CSAGPTPREKLFF
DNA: TGCAGTGCGGGGCCTACACCTCGGGAAAAACTGTTTTTT

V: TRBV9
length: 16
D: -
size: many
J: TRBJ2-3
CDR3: CASSVTADHSTDTQYF
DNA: TGTGCCAGCAGCGTAACAGCGGACCATTCCACAGATACGCAGTATTTT

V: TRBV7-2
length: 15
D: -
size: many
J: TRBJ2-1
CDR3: CASSVVTLGGDEQFF
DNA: TGTGCCAGCAGCGTGGTTACCTTGGGGGGTGATGAGCAGTTCTTC

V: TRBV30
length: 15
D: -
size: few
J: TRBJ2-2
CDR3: CAWSVQASNTGELFF
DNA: TGTGCCTGGAGTGTACAGGCCAGCAACACCGGGGAGCTGTTTTTT

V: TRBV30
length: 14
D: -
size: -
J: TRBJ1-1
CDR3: CAWSPDRMNTEAFF
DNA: TGTGCCTGGAGTCCCGACCGCATGAACACTGAAGCTTTCTTT

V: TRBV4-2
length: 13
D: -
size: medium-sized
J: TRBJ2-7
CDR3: CASSQGAQGEQYF
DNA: TGTGCCAGCAGCCAAGGGGCTCAAGGCGAGCAGTACTTC

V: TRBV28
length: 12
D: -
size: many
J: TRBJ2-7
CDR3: CASTSNSYEQYF
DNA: TGTGCCAGCACTTCAAACTCCTACGAGCAGTACTTC

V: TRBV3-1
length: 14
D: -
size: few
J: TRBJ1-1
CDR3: CASSQGVGYTEAFF
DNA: TGTGCCAGCAGCCAAGGTGTCGGATACACTGAAGCTTTCTTT

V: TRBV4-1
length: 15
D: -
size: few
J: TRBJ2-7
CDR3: CASSQVLAGYYEQYF
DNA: TGCGCCAGCAGCCAAGTTTTGGCAGGGTACTACGAGCAGTACTTC

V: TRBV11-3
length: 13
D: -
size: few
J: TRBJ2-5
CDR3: CASSPLGLETQYF
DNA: TGTGCCAGCAGCCCGCTAGGTCTGGAGACCCAGTACTTC

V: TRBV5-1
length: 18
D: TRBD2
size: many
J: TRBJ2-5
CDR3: CASSSRGTSGGLKETQYF
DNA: TGCGCCAGCAGCTCCCGTGGGACTAGCGGGGGGTTGAAAGAGACCCAGTACTTC

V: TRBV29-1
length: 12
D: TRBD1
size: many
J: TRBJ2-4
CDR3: CSVAQGENIQYF
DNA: TGCAGCGTTGCGCAGGGGGAAAACATTCAGTACTTC

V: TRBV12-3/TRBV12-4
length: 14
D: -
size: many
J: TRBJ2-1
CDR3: CASSLGGGAGEQFF
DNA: TGTGCCAGCAGTCTAGGGGGGGGGGCTGGTGAGCAGTTCTTC

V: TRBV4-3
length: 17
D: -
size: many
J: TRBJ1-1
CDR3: CASSQDSYGGLNTEAFF
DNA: TGCGCCAGCAGCCAAGATAGTTATGGGGGGCTGAACACTGAAGCTTTCTTT

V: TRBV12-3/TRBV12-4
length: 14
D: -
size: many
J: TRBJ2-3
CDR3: CASSFGGSADTQYF
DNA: TGTGCCAGCAGTTTCGGGGGTTCGGCGGATACGCAGTATTTT

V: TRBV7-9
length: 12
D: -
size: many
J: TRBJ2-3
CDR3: CASSVSGDTQYF
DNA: TGTGCCAGCAGCGTTAGCGGAGATACGCAGTATTTT